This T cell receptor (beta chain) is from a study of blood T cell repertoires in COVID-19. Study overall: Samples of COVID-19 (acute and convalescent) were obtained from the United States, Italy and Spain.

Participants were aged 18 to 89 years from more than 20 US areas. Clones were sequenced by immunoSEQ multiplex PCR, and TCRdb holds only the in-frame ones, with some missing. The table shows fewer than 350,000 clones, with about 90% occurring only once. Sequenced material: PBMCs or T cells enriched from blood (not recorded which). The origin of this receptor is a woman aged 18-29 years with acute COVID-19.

The CDR3 spells CASSQDRGRVTDTQYF. The CDR3 DNA sequence: TGTGCCAGCAGCCAGGACAGGGGAAGGGTAACAGATACGCAGTATTTT. V usage is TRBV7-9 and J usage is TRBJ2-3; TRBD1 aligns across 9 bases. The V segment lost 5 bases and the J segment 3 bases; nucleotides outside the gene matches: 9. The germline CDR1 and CDR2 sequences are SEHNR and FQNEAQ (reference sequence). The CDR3 has 16 residues. The whole variable domain, filled in from reference TRBV7-9 and TRBJ2-3, reads DTGVSQNPRHKITKRGQNVTFRCDPISEHNRLYWYRQTLGQGPEFLTYFQNEAQLEKSRLLSDRFSAERPKGSFSTLEIQRTEQGDSAMYLCASSQDRGRVTDTQYFGPGTRLTVL.